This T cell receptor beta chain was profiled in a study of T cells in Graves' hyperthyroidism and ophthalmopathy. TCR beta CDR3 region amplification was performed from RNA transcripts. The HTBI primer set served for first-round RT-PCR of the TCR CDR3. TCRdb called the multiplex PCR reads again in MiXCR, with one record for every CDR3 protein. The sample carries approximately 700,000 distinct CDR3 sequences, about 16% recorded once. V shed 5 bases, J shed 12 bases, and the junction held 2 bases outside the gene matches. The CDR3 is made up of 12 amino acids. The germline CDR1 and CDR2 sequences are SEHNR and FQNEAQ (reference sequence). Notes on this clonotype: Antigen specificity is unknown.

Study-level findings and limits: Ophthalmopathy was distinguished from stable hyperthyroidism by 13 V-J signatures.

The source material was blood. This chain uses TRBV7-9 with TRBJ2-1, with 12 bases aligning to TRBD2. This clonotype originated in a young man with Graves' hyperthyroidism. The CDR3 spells CASSKLAGGQFF. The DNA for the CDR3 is TGTGCCAGCAGCAAACTAGCGGGGGGGCAGTTCTTC.